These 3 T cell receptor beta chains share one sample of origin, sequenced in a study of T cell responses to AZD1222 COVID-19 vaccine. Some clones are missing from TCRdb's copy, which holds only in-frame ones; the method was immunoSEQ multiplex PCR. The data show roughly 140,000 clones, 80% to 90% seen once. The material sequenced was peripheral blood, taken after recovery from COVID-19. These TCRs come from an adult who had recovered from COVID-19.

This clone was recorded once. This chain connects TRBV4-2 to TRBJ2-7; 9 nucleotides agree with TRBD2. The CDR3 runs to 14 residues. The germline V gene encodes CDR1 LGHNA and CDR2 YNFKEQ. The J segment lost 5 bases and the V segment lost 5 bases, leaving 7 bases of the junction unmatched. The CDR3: CASSSLAGEDEQYF. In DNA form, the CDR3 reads TGTGCCAGCAGCTCCTTAGCGGGAGAGGACGAGCAGTACTTC.

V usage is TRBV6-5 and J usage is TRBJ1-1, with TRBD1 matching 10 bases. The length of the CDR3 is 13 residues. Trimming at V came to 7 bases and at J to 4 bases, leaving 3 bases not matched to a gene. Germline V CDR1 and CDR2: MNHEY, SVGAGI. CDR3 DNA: TGTGCCAGCACCAGGACAGGGGGCACTGAAGCTTTCTTT. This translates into CASTRTGGTEAFF.

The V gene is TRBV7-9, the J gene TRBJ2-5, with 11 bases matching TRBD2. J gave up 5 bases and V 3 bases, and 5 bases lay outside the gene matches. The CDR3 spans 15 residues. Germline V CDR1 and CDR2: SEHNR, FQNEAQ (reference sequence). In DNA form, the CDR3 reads TGTGCCAGCAGCTTGACTAGCGGGGTGTCGGAGACCCAGTACTTC. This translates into CASSLTSGVSETQYF.